The next 31 T cell receptor beta chains were all read from a single sample in a study of T-cell reconstitution after alpha-beta-depleted transplantation in children. Preparation of the TCRbeta library was carried out with unique molecular identifiers. In TCRdb, the PCR reads were re-called with MiXCR into one record per CDR3 protein. The sample lists a few hundred thousand distinct CDR3 sequences; 12% were seen once. This sample comprised PBMCs from the stem cell graft donor, obtained from the stem cell graft. The receptor set was obtained from a human donor who donated a stem cell graft to a child with combined immunodeficiency.

This clonotype was counted at least ten times. The rearrangement joins TRBV30 to TRBJ2-1, with 7 bases that match TRBD1. The trim removed 1 base at V and 5 bases at J, leaving 2 bases unmatched. The CDR3 runs 13 residues. CDR1 and CDR2 from the germline V gene are GTSNPN and SVGIG (reference sequence). The CDR3 DNA follows: TGTGCCTGGAGTGGGACAGGCCACAATGAGCAGTTCTTC. Amino acids: CAWSGTGHNEQFF.

This clonotype has just a few counts. The rearrangement joins TRBV5-1 to TRBJ1-1; 7 bases fit TRBD1. Germline lookup yields CDR1 SGHRS and CDR2 YFSETQ. V trimming: 0 bases; J trimming: 4 bases; junction bases outside the gene matches: 3. The length of the CDR3 is 14 residues. In DNA, the CDR3 is TGCGCCAGCAGCTTGGTGACAGGGATCACTGAAGCTTTCTTT. It translates to CASSLVTGITEAFF.

This sequence joins TRBV20-1 and TRBJ2-3; the D is unclear. Germline V gives CDR1 DFQATT, CDR2 SNEGSKA (reference sequence). V dropped 6 bases and J dropped 6 bases, with 22 bases sitting between them. The CDR3 length is 15 residues. In DNA form, the CDR3 reads TGCAGTGCCAGACCGCGGTGGGAAGTCAGGGATACGCAGTATTTT. Translation gives CSARPRWEVRDTQYF.

This clonotype came up a few times. The rearrangement joins TRBV29-1 to TRBJ2-5; no firm D call. V was clipped by 2 bases and J by 5 bases, with 3 bases between them. This CDR3 region has 10 residues. CDR1 is SQVTM and CDR2 is ANQGSEA in the germline V gene. The CDR3 sequence: CSVETETQYF. The CDR3 DNA reads as TGCAGCGTTGAAACGGAGACCCAGTACTTC.

Only a few counts were recorded for this clonotype. This rearrangement joins TRBV6-2 or TRBV6-3 to TRBJ2-2; TRBD2 matches at 11 bases. Per the germline V gene, CDR1 is MNHEY and CDR2 is SVGEGT. V was pared by 7 bases and J by 4 bases, with 8 bases of the junction left unmatched. The CDR3 spans 16 residues. CDR3 nucleotide sequence: TGTGCCAGCACGTTAGGACTAGCGGGTGGCACCGGGGAGCTGTTTTTT. This gives the protein CASTLGLAGGTGELFF.

This clonotype was counted many times. V is TRBV6-5 and J is TRBJ2-7; 7 bases match TRBD1. J gave up 4 bases and V 4 bases, and 4 bases lay outside the gene matches. The CDR3 has 13 residues. Germline CDR1 is MNHEY and CDR2 is SVGAGI. DNA for the CDR3: TGTGCCAGCAGTTTTGGCAGGGGGTACGAGCAGTACTTC. It encodes CASSFGRGYEQYF.

This clonotype has a handful of counts. The chain uses TRBV5-1 and TRBJ2-3; 13 bases are a match to TRBD2. The CDR3 is 17 residues long. Germline CDR1 and CDR2: SGHRS and YFSETQ. The ends lost 0 bases at V and 4 bases at J; junction bases unmatched: 5. The CDR3 coding sequence is TGCGCCAGCAGCTTGGCCCCCGGACTAGCGGGAGCAGATACGCAGTATTTT. Translated, it gives CASSLAPGLAGADTQYF.

The rearrangement links TRBV20-1 to TRBJ2-2; TRBD1 agrees at 9 bases. The V segment lost 4 bases and the J segment 7 bases; nucleotides outside the gene matches: 7. Germline CDR1 DFQATT, CDR2 SNEGSKA (reference sequence). The CDR3 is 14 amino acids. The DNA for the CDR3 is TGCAGTGCTACAAGGACAGGGGAAAACGGGGAGCTGTTTTTT. This codes for CSATRTGENGELFF.

This clonotype was observed a single time. The chain has TRBV6-2 or TRBV6-3 and TRBJ2-7; 7 nucleotides align to TRBD1. The CDR3 sequence is 18 residues long. Germline CDR1 and CDR2: MNHEY and SVGEGT. The V segment lost 5 bases and the J segment 1 base; nucleotides outside the gene matches: 17. The CDR3 sequence: CASSQIPSYRGASYEQYF. The CDR3 coding sequence is TGTGCCAGCAGTCAGATACCTTCCTACAGGGGCGCATCCTACGAGCAGTACTTC.

This clonotype occurred many times. The rearrangement uses TRBV9 and TRBJ2-1; D possibly corresponds to TRBD2 (6 bases). V lost 0 bases and J lost 6, with 13 bases in between. The CDR3 length is 15 residues. CDR1 is SGDLS and CDR2 is YYNGEE in the germline V gene. CDR3 in DNA: TGTGCCAGCAGCGTAGGGTCGGGAGTAACCAATGAGCAGTTCTTC. Its translation is CASSVGSGVTNEQFF.

This clonotype has a handful of counts. This chain links TRBV24-1 with TRBJ2-2; 9 positions match TRBD2. The CDR3 loop spans 15 amino acids. CDR1 is KGHDR and CDR2 is SFDVKD in the germline V gene. V was pared by 7 bases and J by 4 bases, with 6 bases of the junction left unmatched. CDR3 DNA: TGTGCCACCAGCGGAGGACTAGCGCTCACCGGGGAGCTGTTTTTT. This encodes CATSGGLALTGELFF.

This clonotype occurred many times. The rearrangement joins TRBV25-1 to TRBJ2-2; D remains ambiguous. Germline V gene lookup returns CDR1 MGHDK and CDR2 SYGVNS. V was pared by 3 bases and J by 0 bases, with 8 bases between. There are 15 residues in the CDR3. The CDR3 DNA reads TGTGCCAGCAGTGATTCTACAGCGAACACCGGGGAGCTGTTTTTT. Translation gives CASSDSTANTGELFF.

The table lists this clonotype with many counts. The CDR3 bases are TGTGCCAGCAGCCGGGGGACTAGTGGGCAAGAGACCCAGTACTTC. It specifies CASSRGTSGQETQYF. The gene calls are TRBV9 and TRBJ2-5; TRBD2 aligns across 8 bases. Germline V lookup: CDR1 SGDLS, CDR2 YYNGEE. The trim removed 4 bases at V and 2 bases at J, leaving 7 bases unmatched. The CDR3 has 15 amino acids.

CDR3 amino acids: CASVWTGRFHEQYF. The CDR3 DNA sequence: TGTGCCTCGGTTTGGACAGGGCGGTTCCACGAGCAGTACTTC. The V gene is TRBV30, the J gene TRBJ2-7; TRBD1 matches 8 bases. Germline loops: CDR1 GTSNPN, CDR2 SVGIG (reference sequence). The trim removed 7 bases at V and 5 bases at J, leaving 13 bases unmatched. This CDR3 has 14 amino acids.

The chain couples TRBV5-1 to TRBJ2-5, with 10 bases fitting TRBD1. The V segment lost 4 bases and the J segment 1 base; nucleotides outside the gene matches: 4. The CDR3 contains 15 residues. Per germline, CDR1 SGHRS and CDR2 YFSETQ. The CDR3: CASSVGTGVQETQYF. The CDR3 DNA reads as TGCGCCAGCAGCGTCGGGACAGGGGTCCAAGAGACCCAGTACTTC.

This clonotype was observed at least ten times. The chain has TRBV20-1 and TRBJ2-2; no reliable D call. The CDR3 is 15 residues long. V was clipped by 0 bases and J by 5 bases, with 13 bases between them. CDR1 is DFQATT and CDR2 is SNEGSKA in the germline V gene (reference sequence). The CDR3 DNA reads as TGCAGTGCTAGAGATTGGGCAGGCGGAACCGGGGAGCTGTTTTTT. Its protein product is CSARDWAGGTGELFF.

As for this clonotype: This may be a read error: a much more frequent sequence differs by one nucleotide. The chain has TRBV20-1 and TRBJ2-7; D remains unclear. Germline lookup yields CDR1 DFQATT and CDR2 SNEGSKA (reference sequence). The CDR3 sequence is 15 residues long. V lost 1 base and J lost 8, with 21 bases in between. The CDR3 DNA reads as TGCAGTGCTAGAGGTCCGACCGGAGATACGAGTCAGCAGTACTTC. This codes for CSARGPTGDTSQQYF.

The chain recombines TRBV10-3 with TRBJ2-5; 8 bases are a match to TRBD1. Unmatched junction bases numbered 7, after V lost 0 bases and J lost 4 bases. CDR3 length: 16 residues. CDR1 and CDR2 from the germline V gene are ENHRY and SYGVKD. CDR3 amino acids: CAISESTDRGLETQYF. The CDR3 nucleotides are TGTGCCATCAGTGAGTCAACAGACAGGGGCTTAGAGACCCAGTACTTC.

The chain employs TRBV12-3 or TRBV12-4 and TRBJ1-1; D perhaps matches TRBD1 (5 bases). The CDR3 is 16 amino acids. Trimming cost V 5 bases and J 10 bases, with 26 bases left between them. The CDR3 spells CASSTLLLGPSFLAFF. The CDR3 bases are TGTGCCAGCAGTACACTCCTCCTGGGGCCGTCTTTCTTAGCTTTCTTT.

A few counts support this clonotype. This CDR3 reads CASSIKTSGMDTQYF. The CDR3 nucleotides are TGTGCCAGCAGCATTAAGACTAGCGGTATGGATACGCAGTATTTT. The rearrangement uses TRBV6-1 and TRBJ2-3; 9 bases are a match to TRBD2. CDR3 length equals 15 residues. The V and J ends lost 6 bases and 6 bases, in that order; junction bases with no gene match: 10. Germline values: CDR1 MNHNS, CDR2 SASEGT.

The genes are TRBV7-3 and TRBJ1-1; tentative D call: TRBD1 (5 bases). The CDR3 is 15 amino acids. Looked up from germline, CDR1 is SGHTA and CDR2 is FQGTGA. Trimming shortened V by 4 bases and J by 1 base, and 13 bases separated the two germline ends. The CDR3 here is CASSSSGPGNTEAFF. CDR3 nucleotides: TGTGCCAGCAGCTCATCGGGACCTGGGAACACTGAAGCTTTCTTT. Complete variable domain (other parts from reference TRBV7-3 and TRBJ1-1): GAGVSQTPSNKVTEKGKYVELRCDPISGHTALYWYRQSLGQGPEFLIYFQGTGAADDSGLPNDRFFAVRPEGSVSTLKIQRTERGDSAVYLCASSSSGPGNTEAFFGQGTRLTVV.

The V gene is TRBV10-2, the J gene TRBJ2-5; 7 nucleotides agree with TRBD2. The ends lost 0 bases at V and 4 bases at J; junction bases unmatched: 8. Per the germline V gene, CDR1 is WSHSY and CDR2 is SAAADI. The CDR3 runs 16 residues. The CDR3 nucleotides are TGCGCCAGCAGTGAGTCCCGACTAGCCCGACGAGAGACCCAGTACTTC. Amino acid sequence: CASSESRLARRETQYF.

This clonotype showed up many times. This chain uses TRBV6-1 with TRBJ2-7; TRBD2 agrees at 7 bases. The germline CDR1 and CDR2 sequences are MNHNS and SASEGT. This CDR3 has 10 amino acids. The V segment lost 4 bases and the J segment 11 bases; nucleotides outside the gene matches: 2. The CDR3 protein is CASSGTREYF. The CDR3 coding sequence is TGTGCCAGCAGTGGGACTAGGGAGTACTTC.

The chain has TRBV29-1 and TRBJ2-7; TRBD2 matches 7 bases. This CDR3 contains 14 residues. The junction had 8 bases not matched to a gene; V was cut back by 4 bases and J by 2 bases. Germline assignment: CDR1 SQVTM and CDR2 ANQGSEA. The CDR3 loop is CSVVWLAEPYEQYF. CDR3 nucleotides: TGCAGCGTTGTATGGCTAGCGGAACCCTACGAGCAGTACTTC.

The rearrangement links TRBV27 to TRBJ1-1; weak D call: TRBD1 (6 bases). The CDR3 runs 15 residues. V was pared by 7 bases and J by 1 base, with 16 bases between. The germline CDR1 and CDR2 sequences are MNHEY and SMNVEV (reference sequence). CDR3 residues: CASNFRGGGNTEAFF. CDR3 nucleotides: TGTGCCAGCAACTTCCGAGGAGGGGGGAACACTGAAGCTTTCTTT.

The chain couples TRBV7-2 to TRBJ2-7; weak D call: TRBD1 (5 bases). The CDR3 contains 16 residues. Trimming removed 2 bases at V and 5 bases at J, with 19 bases between. Germline V gene sequence: CDR1 SGHTA, CDR2 FQGNSA. CDR3 sequence: CASSLSYGQGGNEQYF. The DNA of the CDR3 is TGTGCCAGCAGCTTAAGTTACGGGCAGGGTGGCAACGAGCAGTACTTC.

The table lists this clonotype with a few counts. The J gene is TRBJ2-1, the V gene TRBV4-1; 16 positions agree with TRBD2. Germline-derived CDR1 and CDR2 are MGHRA and YSYEKL. The CDR3 is 20 amino acids. V was clipped by 2 bases and J by 2 bases; unmatched bases: 9. The CDR3 DNA sequence: TGCGCCAGCAGCCAATCAACCGGGACTAGCGGGAGGGGTCCCTACAATGAGCAGTTCTTC. Translation gives CASSQSTGTSGRGPYNEQFF.

This chain connects TRBV24-1 to TRBJ2-5; TRBD1 matches 8 bases. Losses at the gene ends were 1 base for V and 0 bases for J; bases not matched to a gene: 6. CDR1 is KGHDR and CDR2 is SFDVKD in the germline V gene. This CDR3 comprises 17 residues. The CDR3: CATSDLLDRGDQETQYF. The CDR3 coding sequence is TGTGCCACCAGTGATTTACTTGACAGGGGAGACCAAGAGACCCAGTACTTC.

The rearrangement links TRBV7-2 to TRBJ1-5; D call uncertain. The length of the CDR3 is 15 residues. CDR1 and CDR2 (germline): SGHTA, FQGNSA. Between the trimmed V and J ends, which lost 2 bases and 4 bases, there was a span of 12 bases. CDR3 DNA sequence: TGTGCCAGCAGCTTACAGGCTCGGGAAAATCAGCCCCAGCATTTT. This encodes CASSLQARENQPQHF. The full variable domain, in which reference TRBV7-2 and TRBJ1-5 provide the parts outside the CDR3, is GAGVSQSPSNKVTEKGKDVELRCDPISGHTALYWYRQSLGQGLEFLIYFQGNSAPDKSGLPSDRFSAERTGGSVSTLTIQRTQQEDSAVYLCASSLQARENQPQHFGDGTRLSIL.

This clonotype was counted a few times. V and J are TRBV5-5 and TRBJ1-2; 12 bases are a match to TRBD1. The CDR3 spans 18 residues. V dropped 0 bases and J dropped 4; count of bases not matched to a gene: 10. CDR1 is SGHKS and CDR2 is YYEKEE in the germline V gene (reference sequence). Here the CDR3 DNA reads TGTGCCAGCAGCTTGGTTCTCCCCGGGACAGGGGGCGGCTATGGCTACACCTTC. Translated: CASSLVLPGTGGGYGYTF. The variable domain in full, completed from reference TRBV5-5 and TRBJ1-2, reads DAGVTQSPTHLIKTRGQQVTLRCSPISGHKSVSWYQQVLGQGPQFIFQYYEKEERGRGNFPDRFSARQFPNYSSELNVNALLLGDSALYLCASSLVLPGTGGGYGYTFGSGTRLTVV.

A few counts support this clonotype. The chain employs TRBV11-1 and TRBJ2-1, with 9 bases aligning to TRBD1. In germline, CDR1 is SGHAT, CDR2 FQDESV (reference sequence). The trim removed 1 base at V and 5 bases at J, leaving 6 bases unmatched. CDR3 length equals 16 residues. CDR3 residues: CASSLGGTGSDNEQFF. The CDR3, as DNA: TGTGCCAGCAGCTTAGGGGGGACAGGGAGCGACAATGAGCAGTTCTTC. The full variable domain, in which reference TRBV11-1 and TRBJ2-1 provide the parts outside the CDR3, is EAEVAQSPRYKITEKSQAVAFWCDPISGHATLYWYRQILGQGPELLVQFQDESVVDDSQLPKDRFSAERLKGVDSTLKIQPAELGDSAMYLCASSLGGTGSDNEQFFGPGTRLTVL.